The 18 T cell receptor beta chains presented below share a single source sample, sequenced in a study of T cell responses to AZD1222 COVID-19 vaccine. Sequenced by immunoSEQ multiplex PCR; TCRdb stores in-frame clones only, minus some. Among about 140,000 clones, about 92% were seen once, and the ten largest hold 3.1%. The specimen was peripheral blood, collected on day 0 of AZD1222 vaccination. The source of these receptors is an adult in good health.

This chain links TRBV5-1 with TRBJ1-6, with 10 bases that match TRBD1. The CDR3 is made up of 16 amino acids. CDR1 is SGHRS, CDR2 YFSETQ, per germline. The trim removed 2 bases at V and 7 bases at J, leaving 6 bases unmatched. CDR3 sequence reads: CASSFEQTGGNSPLHF. CDR3 DNA: TGCGCCAGCAGCTTTGAACAGACAGGGGGCAATTCACCCCTCCACTTT.

The rearrangement links TRBV6-5 to TRBJ1-4; TRBD1 might be the D (5 bases). This CDR3 is built from 14 residues. Germline V gene sequence: CDR1 MNHEY, CDR2 SVGAGI. The V end was cut by 6 bases, the J end by 8 bases, with 16 bases between. Written as DNA, the CDR3 is TGTGCCAGCAGAACCCGAGGACGGGGGGAAAAACTGTTTTTT. Amino acid sequence: CASRTRGRGEKLFF.

The J gene is TRBJ2-2, the V gene TRBV6-2 or TRBV6-3; unclear D gene. This CDR3 has 16 residues. From germline, CDR1 is MNHEY and CDR2 SVGEGT. V lost 2 bases and J 4 bases, leaving 14 bases between the germline ends. The CDR3: CASSYGLLELTGELFF. The DNA for the CDR3 is TGTGCCAGCAGTTACGGCCTCCTAGAGCTCACCGGGGAGCTGTTTTTT.

This chain joins TRBV5-1 and TRBJ1-2; 7 bases are shared with TRBD1. The CDR3 is 17 residues long. In germline, CDR1 is SGHRS, CDR2 YFSETQ. V was pared by 0 bases and J by 4 bases, with 12 bases of the junction left unmatched. The CDR3 sequence is CASSLVTGEMSPYGYTF. In nucleotides, the CDR3 is TGCGCCAGCAGCTTGGTCACAGGGGAGATGTCTCCCTATGGCTACACCTTC.

V usage is TRBV21-1 and J usage is TRBJ1-5. TRBV21-1 is flagged as a pseudogene. This CDR3 spans 17 amino acids. The CDR3: CASSSRGLAAFNQPQHF. The CDR3 DNA sequence: TGTGCCAGCAGCAGTCGCGGACTGGCAGCCTTCAATCAGCCCCAGCATTTT.

V and J are TRBV28 and TRBJ1-2; 8 positions agree with TRBD1. This CDR3 has 14 amino acids. The V segment lost 2 bases and the J segment 7 bases; nucleotides outside the gene matches: 6. From germline, CDR1 is MDHEN and CDR2 SYDVKM. The CDR3 DNA sequence: TGTGCCAGCAGTTTACAGGGGGCGCTTGGTGGCTACACCTTC. The encoded protein is CASSLQGALGGYTF.

The chain carries TRBV5-8 and TRBJ1-1; 8 bases line up with TRBD1. The ends lost 2 bases at V and 5 bases at J; junction bases unmatched: 2. The CDR3 covers 13 residues. CDR1 is SGHTS, CDR2 YDEGEE, per germline. CDR3 sequence reads: CASSLNRGTEAFF. The DNA for the CDR3 is TGTGCCAGCAGCTTAAACAGGGGGACTGAAGCTTTCTTT.

The chain joins TRBV6-1 to TRBJ1-6; 8 positions agree with TRBD1. The CDR3 has 18 residues. After removal of 3 bases from V and 2 bases from J, the junction contained 9 bases not matched to a gene. Germline CDR1 reads MNHNS; CDR2 reads SASEGT. The DNA of the CDR3 is TGTGCCAGCAGTGATGACAGGGGTTCCAGCCCCTATAATTCACCCCTCCACTTT. Its translation: CASSDDRGSSPYNSPLHF.

V and J are TRBV28 and TRBJ1-1, with a weak D call TRBD1 (5 bases). This CDR3 contains 14 residues. CDR1 is MDHEN, CDR2 SYDVKM, per germline. V was shortened by 6 bases and J by 5 bases, with 16 bases between the two germline ends. The DNA for the CDR3 is TGTGCCAGCAGGGGACTCTACTCGGGTACTGAAGCTTTCTTT. Translation: CASRGLYSGTEAFF.

The chain has TRBV6-5 and TRBJ1-1, with D possibly being TRBD1 (5 bases). CDR1 is MNHEY, CDR2 SVGAGI, per germline. The germline V and J ends were trimmed by 4 bases and 4 bases, with 16 bases remaining between them. The CDR3 has 15 residues. The CDR3 loop reads CASSSGLIGGTEAFF. CDR3 bases: TGTGCCAGCAGTTCGGGACTGATCGGCGGCACTGAAGCTTTCTTT.

CDR3 DNA sequence: TGCGCCAGCAGCTACAGCGGGAGCTACGAGCAGTACTTC. Translated, it gives CASSYSGSYEQYF. The chain employs TRBV4-3 and TRBJ2-7, with 8 nucleotides matching TRBD2. CDR1 LGHNA and CDR2 YSLEER come from the germline V gene. The V gene end was trimmed by 5 bases and the J gene end by 3 bases; junction bases not matched to a gene: 3. The CDR3 has 13 residues.

The chain carries TRBV7-8 and TRBJ2-7; unclear D gene. The CDR3 runs to 14 residues. Trimming took 3 bases from V and 7 from J, leaving 16 bases between them. Germline V lookup: CDR1 SGHVS, CDR2 FQNEAQ. CDR3 in amino acids: CASSFSPGALEQYF. In DNA form, the CDR3 reads TGTGCCAGCAGCTTTTCCCCGGGCGCCCTGGAGCAGTACTTC. Using reference TRBV7-8 and TRBJ2-7 for the parts outside the CDR3, the full variable domain is GAGVSQSPRYKVAKRGQDVALRCDPISGHVSLFWYQQALGQGPEFLTYFQNEAQLDKSGLPSDRFFAERPEGSVSTLKIQRTQQEDSAVYLCASSFSPGALEQYFGPGTRLTVT.

This chain links TRBV4-2 with TRBJ2-1, with TRBD2 matching 10 bases. The CDR3 spans 16 residues. Germline values: CDR1 LGHNA, CDR2 YNFKEQ. J gave up 15 bases and V 0 bases, and 14 bases lay outside the gene matches. The CDR3 region has the DNA TGTGCCAGCAGCCAAGATCCCAGCGGGAGGGCCGGTGTAGGGTTCTTC. This translates into CASSQDPSGRAGVGFF.

Only one count was recorded for this clone. This chain joins TRBV6-5 and TRBJ1-2; D is unresolved. This CDR3 is built from 14 residues. V lost 0 bases and J 7 bases, leaving 12 bases between the germline ends. Germline V lookup: CDR1 MNHEY, CDR2 SVGAGI. As DNA, the CDR3 is TGTGCCAGCAGTTACTCGAGAGGATCCGGTGGCTACACCTTC. It translates to CASSYSRGSGGYTF.

V gene TRBV5-8 combines with J gene TRBJ2-7; 7 bases are shared with TRBD2. The germline V gene has CDR1 SGHTS and CDR2 YDEGEE. The CDR3 spans 18 residues. V lost 0 bases to trimming and J lost 5 bases; unmatched junction nucleotides: 17. The CDR3 loop is CASSLAAGPWGPTHEQYF. CDR3 nucleotides: TGTGCCAGCAGCTTGGCAGCGGGACCCTGGGGACCAACCCACGAGCAGTACTTC.

This sequence joins TRBV7-8 and TRBJ2-7; possibly TRBD1 for D (5 bases). The CDR3 covers 15 residues. Trimming cost V 0 bases and J 2 bases, with 11 bases left between them. Per the germline V gene, CDR1 is SGHVS and CDR2 is FQNEAQ. CDR3 bases: TGTGCCAGCAGCTTAGCGCAGGGTCAGCCCTACGAGCAGTACTTC. Translation: CASSLAQGQPYEQYF.

The rearrangement links TRBV19 to TRBJ1-5; D not resolved. Between the trimmed V and J ends, which lost 2 bases and 11 bases, there was a span of 10 bases. Germline loops: CDR1 LNHDA, CDR2 SQIVND (reference sequence). This CDR3 comprises 12 residues. The CDR3 DNA is TGTGCCAGTAGTATAAGGAATCGAGCCCAGCATTTT. Translated, it gives CASSIRNRAQHF. Looking up the rest from reference TRBV19 and TRBJ1-5 gives the full variable domain: DGGITQSPKYLFRKEGQNVTLSCEQNLNHDAMYWYRQDPGQGLRLIYYSQIVNDFQKGDIAEGYSVSREKKESFPLTVTSAQKNPTAFYLCASSIRNRAQHFGDGTRLSIL.

The V call is TRBV3-1 (or the pseudogene TRBV3-2), the J call TRBJ1-2; possibly TRBD1 for D (6 bases). V was cut by 3 bases and J by 6 bases, with 14 bases left in between. The CDR3 runs 14 residues. CDR1 is LGHDT and CDR2 is YNNKEL in the germline V gene (reference sequence). In DNA form, the CDR3 reads TGTGCCAGCAGCCATGGATCCCACAGGGATGGCTACACCTTC. As protein: CASSHGSHRDGYTF.